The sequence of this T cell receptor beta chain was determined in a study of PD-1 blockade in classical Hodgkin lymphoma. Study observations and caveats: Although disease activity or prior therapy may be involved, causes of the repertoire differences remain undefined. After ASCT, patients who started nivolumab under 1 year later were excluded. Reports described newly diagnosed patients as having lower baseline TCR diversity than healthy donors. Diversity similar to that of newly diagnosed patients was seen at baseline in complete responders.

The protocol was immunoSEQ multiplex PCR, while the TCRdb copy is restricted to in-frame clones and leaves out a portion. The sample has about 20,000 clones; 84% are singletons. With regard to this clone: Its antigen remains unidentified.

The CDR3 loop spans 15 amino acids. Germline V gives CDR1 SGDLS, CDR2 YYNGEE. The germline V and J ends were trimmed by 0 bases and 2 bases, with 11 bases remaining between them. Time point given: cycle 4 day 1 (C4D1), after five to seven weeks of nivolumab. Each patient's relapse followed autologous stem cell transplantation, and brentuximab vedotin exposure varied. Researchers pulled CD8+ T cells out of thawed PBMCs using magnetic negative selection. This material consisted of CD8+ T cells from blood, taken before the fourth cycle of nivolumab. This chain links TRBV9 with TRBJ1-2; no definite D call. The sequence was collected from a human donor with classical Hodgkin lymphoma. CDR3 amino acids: CASSVAGSPNYGYTF. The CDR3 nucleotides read TGTGCCAGCAGCGTAGCGGGGTCCCCGAACTATGGCTACACCTTC.